This T cell receptor (beta chain) was sequenced during a study of shared clonotypes between healthy human individuals. Study outcomes and limitations: For naive CD4 cells, approximately 4.8% of clonotypes were shared across a handful of donors. Among the subsets, naive ones generally showed larger estimated richness than memory ones.

Execution of the assay was at deep level. Assay: immunoSEQ multiplex PCR; the TCRdb copy retains only in-frame clones and omits some. The table includes under 2.5 million clones, around 90% detected once. CDR3 length: 15 residues. In germline, CDR1 is SGHNT, CDR2 YYREEE (reference sequence). V shed 2 bases and J 2 bases; nucleotides not matched to a gene: 4. On this clone: Its antigen is currently unknown.

Only Caucasian adults living in Nashville, Tennessee served as donors. The sample was naive CD4+ T cells from PBMCs. Subset given: CD45RA+ positively selected. The genes are TRBV5-4 and TRBJ2-1; 7 bases fit TRBD2. This receptor was taken from a man aged 18 to 29 in good health. Some clones in this sample may be carry-over from other donors' samples. Here the CDR3 DNA reads TGTGCCAGCAGCTTCGAAGCGGGGACCTACAATGAGCAGTTCTTC. As protein: CASSFEAGTYNEQFF.